This T cell receptor beta chain was sequenced during a study of CD8+ T cells in alopecia areata. cDNA reverse transcribed from extracted RNA served as the sequencing template. Sequencing used immunoSEQ multiplex PCR; TCRdb keeps in-frame clones, though not all of them. This table has about 210,000 clones, about 40% appearing once. Treatment defined: oral pan-JAK inhibitor, 5-10 mg twice daily. Both CD4+ and CD8+ T cells were separated by sorting PBMCs. V was clipped by 4 bases and J by 2 bases, with 8 bases between them. This CDR3 has 13 residues. Germline-derived CDR1 and CDR2 are SQVTM and ANQGSEA. Study-level findings and limits: Lesional scalp, notably in alopecia totalis/universalis, had clonality above that of normal scalp. Since there was just one nonresponder, nobody can yet say how baseline CD8+ expansion ties to response.

Comment on this clone: The antigen is not known.

The input for sequencing was CD4+ T cells sorted from blood, taken at roughly week 36, from a patient treated with tofacitinib. This rearrangement joins TRBV29-1 to TRBJ1-4; weak D call: TRBD1 (6 bases). The TCR comes from a human donor with alopecia areata. CDR3 bases: TGCAGCGTTGGAGGGGGGACTAATGAAAAACTGTTTTTT. This encodes CSVGGGTNEKLFF.